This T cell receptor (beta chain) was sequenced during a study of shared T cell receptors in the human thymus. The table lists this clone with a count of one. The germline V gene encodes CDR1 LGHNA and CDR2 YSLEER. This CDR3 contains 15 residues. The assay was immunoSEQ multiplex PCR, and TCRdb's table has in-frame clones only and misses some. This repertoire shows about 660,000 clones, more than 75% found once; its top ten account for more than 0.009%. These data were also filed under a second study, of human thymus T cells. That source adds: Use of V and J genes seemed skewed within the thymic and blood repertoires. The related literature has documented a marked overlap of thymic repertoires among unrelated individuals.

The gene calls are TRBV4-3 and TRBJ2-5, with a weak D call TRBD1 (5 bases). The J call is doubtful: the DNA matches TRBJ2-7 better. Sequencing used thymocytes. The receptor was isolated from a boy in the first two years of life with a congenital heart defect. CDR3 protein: CASSQYDSITYEQYF. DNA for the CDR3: TGCGCCAGCAGCCAATATGACAGTATAACCTACGAGCAGTACTTC.